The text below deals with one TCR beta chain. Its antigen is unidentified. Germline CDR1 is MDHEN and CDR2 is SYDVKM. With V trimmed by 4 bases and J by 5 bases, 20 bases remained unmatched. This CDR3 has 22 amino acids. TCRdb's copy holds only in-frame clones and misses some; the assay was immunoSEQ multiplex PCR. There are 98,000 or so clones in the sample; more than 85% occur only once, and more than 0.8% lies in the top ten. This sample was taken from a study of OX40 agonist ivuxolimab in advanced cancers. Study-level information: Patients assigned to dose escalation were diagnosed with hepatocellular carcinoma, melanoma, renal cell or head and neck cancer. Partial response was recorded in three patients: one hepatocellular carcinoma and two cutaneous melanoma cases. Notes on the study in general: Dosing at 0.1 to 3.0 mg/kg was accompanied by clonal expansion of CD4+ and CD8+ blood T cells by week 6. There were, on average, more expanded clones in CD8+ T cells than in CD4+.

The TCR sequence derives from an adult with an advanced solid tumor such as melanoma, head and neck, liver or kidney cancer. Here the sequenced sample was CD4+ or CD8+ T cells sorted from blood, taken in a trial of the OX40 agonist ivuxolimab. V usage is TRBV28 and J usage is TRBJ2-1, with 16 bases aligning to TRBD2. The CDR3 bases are TGTGCCAGCAGTTACTACGGGACTAGCGGGAGGGCCGTGGGCAGGAAACACAATGAGCAGTTCTTC. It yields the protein CASSYYGTSGRAVGRKHNEQFF.